A single sample gave rise to the 26 T cell receptor beta chains below, sequenced in a study of CD8+ T cells in alopecia areata. Extraction and reverse transcription of RNA yielded cDNA as the sequencing template. The repertoire was sequenced with immunoSEQ multiplex PCR; TCRdb's copy has only in-frame clones and lacks some. Of 65,000 to 70,000 clones detected, 50% to 75% appear once; the ten largest clones hold 17%. Sequenced here: CD8+ T cells sorted from blood, sampled at week 0. Receptors were obtained from a human donor with alopecia areata.

The V call is TRBV27, the J call TRBJ2-3; 9 nucleotides match TRBD2. Germline trimming cut 8 bases from V and 5 bases from J; bases unmatched to any gene: 17. Germline V CDR1 and CDR2: MNHEY, SMNVEV (reference sequence). The CDR3 is 17 amino acids. This chain's CDR3 is CASGLWVPGLAGDTQYF. CDR3 nucleotides: TGTGCCAGCGGGTTGTGGGTACCGGGACTAGCAGGAGATACGCAGTATTTT.

The J gene is TRBJ2-1, the V gene TRBV6-6; 11 bases are shared with TRBD2. CDR1 and CDR2 from the germline V gene are MNHNY and SVGAGI (reference sequence). The CDR3 runs to 15 residues. Trimming cost V 2 bases and J 8 bases; bases outside gene matches: 5. The CDR3 is CASSYTSGSLDEQFF. Here the CDR3 DNA reads TGTGCCAGCAGTTACACTAGCGGGAGTCTGGATGAGCAGTTCTTC.

This clone was counted only a few times. The chain carries TRBV29-1 and TRBJ2-7; tentatively, D is TRBD2 (6 bases). Trimming pared 0 bases from V and 7 bases from J, leaving 19 bases between. Looked up from germline, CDR1 is SQVTM and CDR2 is ANQGSEA. This CDR3 region has 15 residues. CDR3 nucleotides: TGCAGCGTTGAAGATCCGGCTAGCGCCCTGAGGGAGCAGTACTTC. This encodes CSVEDPASALREQYF.

As regards this clone: Relative to the germline gene, one junction end is altered; a read error may explain this. The V gene is TRBV6-1, the J gene TRBJ2-2, with D perhaps TRBD2 (5 bases). The CDR3 is 17 residues long. Germline CDR1 reads MNHNS; CDR2 reads SASEGT. CDR3 residues: CAISESLGSRNTGELFF. Here the CDR3 DNA reads TGTGCCATCAGTGAGTCGCTGGGGAGCCGGAACACCGGGGAGCTGTTTTTT.

J is TRBJ2-3 and V is TRBV25-1; TRBD1 is a possible D gene (6 bases). In germline, CDR1 is MGHDK, CDR2 SYGVNS. Between the trimmed V and J ends, which lost 5 bases and 6 bases, there was a span of 9 bases. The CDR3 runs to 12 residues. CDR3 residues: CASSTGFDTQYF. DNA of the CDR3: TGTGCCAGCAGTACAGGGTTTGATACGCAGTATTTT.

The V call is TRBV9, the J call TRBJ2-2; 8 nucleotides align to TRBD1. Germline assignment: CDR1 SGDLS and CDR2 YYNGEE. The V segment lost 4 bases and the J segment 5 bases; nucleotides outside the gene matches: 13. The CDR3 extends over 17 amino acids. CDR3 sequence: CASSSPGTGVGTGELFF. The CDR3, as DNA: TGTGCCAGCAGCTCACCCGGGACAGGAGTGGGAACCGGGGAGCTGTTTTTT.

This clone was observed a handful of times. The chain carries TRBV7-8 and TRBJ2-6; D remains ambiguous. Germline-derived CDR1 and CDR2 are SGHVS and FQNEAQ. The CDR3 has 18 amino acids. V dropped 1 base and J dropped 0 bases, with 13 bases sitting between them. For the CDR3, the DNA is TGTGCCAGCAGCTTAGGTTCGGTTCGGTTCTCTGGGGCCAACGTCCTGACTTTC. It specifies CASSLGSVRFSGANVLTF.

This CDR3 is CAWSPFTSLGQGYTF. The CDR3 coding sequence is TGTGCCTGGAGCCCCTTTACCTCCCTTGGGCAAGGCTACACCTTC. The chain recombines TRBV30 with TRBJ1-2; D remains unclear. The CDR3 consists of 15 residues. Germline V gene data show CDR1 as GTSNPN and CDR2 as SVGIG (reference sequence). V lost 3 bases to trimming and J lost 8 bases, with 22 bases between them.

This clone was counted a few times. V gene TRBV30 combines with J gene TRBJ2-1; 11 bases match TRBD1. Germline V lookup: CDR1 GTSNPN, CDR2 SVGIG (reference sequence). CDR3 length equals 16 residues. V shed 2 bases, J shed 7 bases, and the junction held 10 bases outside the gene matches. As DNA, the CDR3 is TGTGCCTGGAGTCTTCGGATCCGGGACAGGGGGAATGAGCAGTTCTTC. This translates into CAWSLRIRDRGNEQFF.

J is TRBJ2-5 and V is TRBV10-3; possibly TRBD2 for D (6 bases). This CDR3 is 15 amino acids long. The V and J ends lost 3 bases and 2 bases respectively, with 13 bases between them. Germline CDR1 reads ENHRY; CDR2 reads SYGVKD. This chain's CDR3 is CAISDPGGEQETQYF. CDR3 DNA sequence: TGTGCCATCAGTGACCCCGGGGGAGAACAAGAGACCCAGTACTTC.

By share, this clone counts as medium-sized. The chain joins TRBV27 to TRBJ2-3, with 13 positions matching TRBD2. Germline assignment: CDR1 MNHEY and CDR2 SMNVEV (reference sequence). The junction had 4 bases not matched to a gene; V was cut back by 6 bases and J by 4 bases. The CDR3 is made up of 15 amino acids. This CDR3 is CASRALAGGSDTQYF. The CDR3 DNA sequence: TGTGCCAGCAGAGCACTAGCGGGGGGGTCAGATACGCAGTATTTT.

This chain joins TRBV7-2 and TRBJ1-3; tentative D call: TRBD1 (5 bases). Germline V gene sequence: CDR1 SGHTA, CDR2 FQGNSA. The CDR3 has 15 amino acids. Trimming pared 4 bases from V and 0 bases from J, leaving 10 bases between. Here the CDR3 DNA reads TGTGCCAGCAGCTGGGGACTGTCCTCTGGAAACACCATATATTTT. As protein: CASSWGLSSGNTIYF.

This clone was counted a single time. The chain carries TRBV4-1 and TRBJ2-3; the match to TRBD1 covers 7 bases. Per the germline V gene, CDR1 is MGHRA and CDR2 is YSYEKL. J lost 2 bases, V lost 0 bases, and 2 bases had no gene match. This CDR3 spans 15 amino acids. CDR3 in amino acids: CASSQDGQDTDTQYF. The CDR3 bases are TGCGCCAGCAGCCAAGACGGACAGGACACAGATACGCAGTATTTT.

A few counts support this clone. DNA for the CDR3: TGCGCCAGCAGCGCGGGACAGAAAGAGACCCAGTACTTC. Amino acids: CASSAGQKETQYF. The chain employs TRBV5-1 and TRBJ2-5; tentatively, D is TRBD1 (7 bases). Per germline, CDR1 SGHRS and CDR2 YFSETQ. Trimming left V 4 bases short and J 3 bases short, with 10 bases between. CDR3 size: 13 residues.

V and J are TRBV6-4 and TRBJ2-1; TRBD2 matches 8 bases. CDR1 is MRHNA and CDR2 is SNTAGT in the germline V gene. J lost 2 bases, V lost 5 bases, and 8 bases had no gene match. This CDR3 spans 16 amino acids. This CDR3 reads CASSYNSGSPYNEQFF. CDR3 DNA sequence: TGTGCCAGCAGTTACAACAGCGGGAGCCCCTACAATGAGCAGTTCTTC.

The chain employs TRBV27 and TRBJ1-1; D is uncertain. The CDR3 loop spans 11 amino acids. Trimming pared 9 bases from V and 5 bases from J, leaving 10 bases between. Germline CDR1 is MNHEY and CDR2 is SMNVEV (reference sequence). The CDR3 here is CASLTATEAFF. The CDR3 nucleotides read TGTGCCAGTTTAACAGCAACTGAAGCTTTCTTT.

The gene calls are TRBV19 and TRBJ1-2; tentatively, D is TRBD1 (6 bases). The CDR3 totals 13 residues. Germline loops: CDR1 LNHDA, CDR2 SQIVND (reference sequence). V lost 5 bases and J lost 4, with 11 bases in between. The CDR3 spells CASSPGVIYGYTF. CDR3 coding DNA: TGTGCCAGTAGTCCAGGGGTTATCTATGGCTACACCTTC.

The chain uses TRBV27 and TRBJ1-2; TRBD1 is a possible D gene (6 bases). Germline CDR1 is MNHEY and CDR2 is SMNVEV (reference sequence). The ends were cut back, 5 bases at V and 4 bases at J, with 14 bases in the middle. The CDR3 has 14 residues. The CDR3 DNA is TGTGCCAGCAGTACCACAAAGACAGGCTATGGCTACACCTTC. It is translated as CASSTTKTGYGYTF.

This chain uses TRBV5-1 with TRBJ1-2, with a weak D call TRBD1 (5 bases). Trimming took 0 bases from V and 3 from J, leaving 15 bases between them. Germline values: CDR1 SGHRS, CDR2 YFSETQ. This CDR3 has 16 amino acids. The CDR3 spells CASSLEGTHLDYGYTF. Here the CDR3 DNA reads TGCGCCAGCAGCTTGGAAGGGACGCATCTGGACTATGGCTACACCTTC.

This sequence joins TRBV7-9 and TRBJ1-2; D unclear. The CDR3 length is 14 residues. V was pared by 5 bases and J by 1 base, with 11 bases between. CDR1 and CDR2 (germline): SEHNR, FQNEAQ (reference sequence). In nucleotides, the CDR3 is TGTGCCAGCAGCCCCCAAGCGGATAACTATGGCTACACCTTC. It codes for CASSPQADNYGYTF.

CDR3 coding DNA: TGCAGCGTGAGATCACAGGGGTACTACGAGCAGTACTTC. Translated, it gives CSVRSQGYYEQYF. The chain has TRBV29-1 and TRBJ2-7, with 7 nucleotides matching TRBD1. The CDR3 contains 13 residues. V was pared by 6 bases and J by 3 bases, with 8 bases of the junction left unmatched. CDR1 and CDR2 from the germline V gene are SQVTM and ANQGSEA.

The V and J genes are TRBV7-2 and TRBJ2-1; D gene uncertain. The CDR3 totals 12 residues. Germline V gene lookup returns CDR1 SGHTA and CDR2 FQGNSA. V was shortened by 3 bases and J by 7 bases, with 7 bases between the two germline ends. The CDR3 DNA reads TGTGCCAGCAGCTTCGGGTGGAATGAGCAGTTCTTC. This translates into CASSFGWNEQFF.

The J gene is TRBJ2-5, the V gene TRBV25-1; tentatively, D is TRBD1 (5 bases). Looked up from germline, CDR1 is MGHDK and CDR2 is SYGVNS. The CDR3 is 15 residues long. V lost 1 base, J lost 6 bases, and 15 bases lay in between. In nucleotides, the CDR3 is TGTGCCAGCAGTGAATCTTCGCAGGGTTGGCAGACCCAGTACTTC. Translated, it gives CASSESSQGWQTQYF.

The CDR3 loop is CASSAVHTGTESYGYTF. The CDR3 coding sequence is TGTGCCAGCAGCGCCGTACACACCGGGACCGAAAGCTATGGCTACACCTTC. The rearrangement joins TRBV9 to TRBJ1-2; a possible D gene is TRBD1 (5 bases). Germline CDR1 SGDLS, CDR2 YYNGEE. V was clipped by 3 bases and J by 4 bases, with 22 bases between them. CDR3 length: 17 amino acids.

The chain couples TRBV27 to TRBJ1-2, with D possibly matching TRBD1 (5 bases). The V gene lost 4 bases and the J gene lost 6 bases, with 12 bases spanning the gap. Germline CDR1 and CDR2: MNHEY and SMNVEV (reference sequence). The CDR3 covers 13 residues. CDR3 in amino acids: CASSYQGSHGYTF. Written as DNA, the CDR3 is TGTGCCAGCAGTTACCAGGGCAGCCATGGCTACACCTTC.

The chain links TRBV9 to TRBJ2-7; 9 nucleotides match TRBD1. Germline V gene sequence: CDR1 SGDLS, CDR2 YYNGEE. CDR3 size: 13 residues. Trimming at V came to 4 bases and at J to 6 bases, leaving 5 bases not matched to a gene. CDR3 bases: TGTGCCAGCAGCACAGGGGGCCGTGGCGAGCAGTACTTC. Amino acids: CASSTGGRGEQYF.